The rows below give T cell receptor beta chains drawn from one sample of a study of T-cell reconstitution after alpha-beta-depleted transplantation in children. A single record per CDR3 protein comes from TCRdb applying MiXCR to the PCR reads. The top ten clones hold about 9.4% of a sample with 300,000 or so distinct CDR3 sequences, more than 8% of them seen once. This specimen consisted of PBMCs from the stem cell graft donor, obtained from the stem cell graft. These receptors came from a human donor who donated a stem cell graft to a child with SCID. The CDR3 runs from the conserved cysteine through the conserved F or W. The order of the fields is V gene, clone size, J gene, D gene, CDR3 DNA, CDR3 protein. A D gene is named only where the DNA matches it firmly. The size field is filled for only some rows; it gives once, few, many or a size class.

TRBV6-5	few	TRBJ2-2	.	TGTGCCAGCAGTTTTCAGGGTTGGGGTACCGGGGAGCTGTTTTTT	CASSFQGWGTGELFF
TRBV5-1	few	TRBJ1-1	.	TGCGCCAGCAGCTTGAACGGGCCCCAGATCACTGAAGCTTTCTTT	CASSLNGPQITEAFF
TRBV5-1	few	TRBJ1-3	.	TGCGCCAGCAGCTTGGGGGTGACGGCCTTTGCTGGAAACACCATATATTTT	CASSLGVTAFAGNTIYF
TRBV5-1	few	TRBJ1-1	.	TGCGCCAGCAGCGTGACAGATAGTACTGAAGCTTTCTTT	CASSVTDSTEAFF
TRBV5-1	many	TRBJ1-1	.	TGCGCCAGCAGCTTTTTAGGGTGGGGCACTGAAGCTTTCTTT	CASSFLGWGTEAFF
TRBV5-1	many	TRBJ2-5	TRBD1	TGCGCCAGCAGCTCCCCCTCCGGGACAGGAGGAGAGACCCAGTACTTC	CASSSPSGTGGETQYF
TRBV12-3/TRBV12-4	few	TRBJ2-1	.	TGTGCCAGCAGTCCCCCGGCCCTACTGGCTGAGCAGTTCTTC	CASSPPALLAEQFF
TRBV3-1	.	TRBJ2-3	TRBD2	TGTGCCAGCAGCCGTCCACTAGCGGGGGGGACAGATACGCAGTATTTT	CASSRPLAGGTDTQYF
TRBV29-1	.	TRBJ2-7	TRBD2	TGCAGCGTTCGGACTAGCGGGGCAAGCGAGCAGTACTTC	CSVRTSGASEQYF
TRBV5-1	few	TRBJ1-1	.	TGCGCCAGCAGGGAGAGGCCAGGAGGACGGACTGAAGCTTTCTTT	CASRERPGGRTEAFF
TRBV18	.	TRBJ2-7	TRBD1	TGTGCCAGCTCTCCCAGGGGGTCGGGGCAGTACTTC	CASSPRGSGQYF
TRBV2	many	TRBJ2-6	.	TGTGCCAGCAGTGAGGCAGGGGCAACTGGGGCCAACGTCCTGACTTTC	CASSEAGATGANVLTF
TRBV5-1	few	TRBJ1-6	TRBD1	TGCGCCAGCAGCTCCACAGGGGAATATAATTCACCCCTCCACTTT	CASSSTGEYNSPLHF
TRBV5-1	few	TRBJ1-1	TRBD1	TGCGCCAGCAGCTTAACGGGACAGGGCACTGAAGCTTTCTTT	CASSLTGQGTEAFF
TRBV3-1	many	TRBJ2-2	.	TGTGCCAGCAGCCAAACCGGGGAGCTGTTTTTT	CASSQTGELFF
TRBV10-3	few	TRBJ1-2	.	TGTGCCATCCATATCGGGACGGTCGGTGATGGTGGCTACACCTTC	CAIHIGTVGDGGYTF
TRBV20-1	.	TRBJ1-1	TRBD1	TGCAGCACAAATGGACAGGTCGTTCAAGAAGCTTTCTTT	CSTNGQVVQEAFF
TRBV7-9	.	TRBJ1-5	.	TGTGCCAGCAGCTTAGGGGACGAACCCCATCAGCCCCAGCATTTT	CASSLGDEPHQPQHF
TRBV15	.	TRBJ1-1	.	TGTGCCACCACACCCGGGGGGTCCACTGAAGCTTTCTTT	CATTPGGSTEAFF
TRBV3-1	once	TRBJ1-1	.	TGTGCCAGCAGCAAGCCGGTCCCGGACAGCACTGAAGCTTTCTTT	CASSKPVPDSTEAFF
TRBV29-1	few	TRBJ2-1	TRBD1	TGCAGCGCGGGACAGCCTAATGAGCAGTTCTTC	CSAGQPNEQFF
TRBV10-3	.	TRBJ1-1	TRBD1	TGTGCCATCACAGCCGATGACAGGGGGAGGGCTTTCTTT	CAITADDRGRAFF
TRBV12-3/TRBV12-4	many	TRBJ2-2	.	TGTGCCAGCAGGGAGGGGAACACCGGGGAGCTGTTTTTT	CASREGNTGELFF
TRBV7-2	few	TRBJ2-3	.	TGTGCCAGCAGCAGAGACACAGATACGCAGTATTTT	CASSRDTDTQYF
TRBV6-5	.	TRBJ2-5	.	TGTGCCAGCAGCCGATACGAGACCCAGTACTTC	CASSRYETQYF
TRBV7-3	few	TRBJ2-1	.	TGTGCCAGCAGCTTAGGATGGCAGACGGATCGCCTCTTC	CASSLGWQTDRLF
TRBV12-3/TRBV12-4	.	TRBJ1-6	.	TGTGCCAGCAGTTTAGTAGAGAATTCACCCCTCCACTTT	CASSLVENSPLHF
TRBV2	.	TRBJ1-2	TRBD1	TGTGCCAGCAGTGCAGGACAGGCCGGAGTTTATGGCTACACCTTC	CASSAGQAGVYGYTF
TRBV6-1	.	TRBJ1-1	.	TGTGCCAGCTGCCCCGCCAAACAGACCACTGAAGCTTTCTTT	CASCPAKQTTEAFF